The clone carrying this T cell receptor (beta chain) was recorded a few times. Antigen: not known. Germline V gives CDR1 MNHEY, CDR2 SMNVEV (reference sequence). Trimming took off 6 bases at V and 9 bases at J, with 12 bases between the two ends. This CDR3 has 13 amino acids. This sample is drawn from a study of CD8 T cells in ankylosing spondylitis. Study-level findings and limits: One TCR beta motif, made up of several highly homologous variants, appeared characteristic of ankylosing spondylitis blood.

TCRdb ran MiXCR on the 5' RACE reads and lists one entry per CDR3 protein. The profile shows some 330,000 distinct CDR3 sequences, around 8% of them singletons. V is TRBV27 and J is TRBJ1-6; TRBD1 is a possible D gene (5 bases). The sample comprised blood, either unsorted or a sorted T cell fraction (not recorded which). The TCR was taken from a male donor with ankylosing spondylitis. CDR3 sequence: CASSPRVGSPLHF. CDR3 DNA sequence: TGTGCCAGCAGCCCCAGGGTCGGTTCACCCCTCCACTTT.